This T cell receptor beta chain was found in a study of T cell responses to AZD1222 COVID-19 vaccine. Measured with immunoSEQ multiplex PCR; TCRdb has only the in-frame clones, and not every one. This table has tens of thousands of clones, around 85% appearing once. Comments on this clone: Its specificity is unknown.

Germline V gives CDR1 SGDLS, CDR2 YYNGEE. This CDR3 spans 13 amino acids. V lost 0 bases, J lost 4 bases, and 7 bases lay in between. Study results and caveats: Per reports, nearly half of all spike-specific TCRs target regions that are unmutated in variants. Following two doses of AZD1222, Spike-specific TCR breadth and depth rose. Across the whole spike, CD4 TCRs peaked at regions 160-218 and 743-854. Donors were largely white British and mainly female; clonal diversity was possibly underestimated.

Sequenced material: peripheral blood, taken 28 days after the second AZD1222 dose. The receptor comes from an adult who received the AZD1222 COVID-19 vaccine. V and J are TRBV9 and TRBJ1-2; a possible D gene is TRBD1 (6 bases). The CDR3 reads CASSVVGGYGYTF. The CDR3 coding sequence is TGTGCCAGCAGCGTAGTAGGGGGCTATGGCTACACCTTC. Full variable domain (missing parts from reference TRBV9 and TRBJ1-2): DSGVTQTPKHLITATGQRVTLRCSPRSGDLSVYWYQQSLDQGLQFLIQYYNGEERAKGNILERFSAQQFPDLHSELNLSSLELGDSALYFCASSVVGGYGYTFGSGTRLTVV.